The clone carrying this T cell receptor (beta chain) has a handful of counts. What it recognizes is unknown. Profiled with immunoSEQ multiplex PCR; TCRdb holds only in-frame clones, not every one. This sample has about 9,000 clones; roughly 28% occur once, and the top ten carry approximately 22%. These data come from a study of sequential checkpoint blockade in melanoma. Treatment here: randomized to nivolumab then ipilimumab (arm A) or the reverse (arm B). The CDR3 has 13 amino acids. V dropped 8 bases and J dropped 0 bases, with 8 bases sitting between them. CDR1 is MNHGY and CDR2 is SAAAGT in the germline V gene. Study-wide results and caveats: Tumor T-cell fraction and clonality correlated with PD-L1 and CD8+ counts.

The chain is built from TRBV6-8 and TRBJ1-5; possibly TRBD1 for D (5 bases). The sequencing used tumor tissue (inferred from file names), collected from a patient given nivolumab and ipilimumab in sequence. The receptor's source is a human donor with melanoma. The CDR3 sequence is CASGGYSNQPQHF. The CDR3 DNA reads TGTGCCAGCGGGGGTTATAGCAATCAGCCCCAGCATTTT.